Sequencing of this TCR beta chain was carried out in a study of read filtering for tumor transcriptome and immune sequencing (dated by TCRdb to 2018 to 2020). A note on the overall study: Of the patients in the cohort, fewer than 20 were male and some 15 were female, and their mean age was 65.9 years, with a range of about 40 to 85. After DNase treatment, whole-transcriptome libraries were prepared with the TruSeq RNA Access Library Prep Kit. Per sample, about 3.5 to 11 million TCR-region mapped reads were obtained with IR-seq, compared with only about 85 to 1,400 with RNA-seq. By revised international staging, roughly eight patients were R-ISS I, 15 to 20 were R-ISS II and about 7 were R-ISS III. TCR repertoires obtained by targeted immune repertoire sequencing and by bulk whole-transcriptome sequencing performed on the same bone marrow samples were compared. A main aim was a read-filtering strategy for immune repertoire data, specifically whether clonotypes supported by a single read should be removed.

Findings and caveats that apply to the study as a whole: The correlation between IR-seq and RNA-seq shared clonotype proportions was increased by removal of single-read clonotypes. In IR-seq, around four fifths of clonotypes but roughly 3.5% of total reads were represented by single-read clonotypes, whereas in RNA-seq, less than 75% of clonotypes and around 40% of reads were represented by single-read clonotypes. The sorted CD138-negative fraction was not purified T cells but a mixed bone marrow immune population. Compared with RNA-seq, IR-seq captured clonotypes at much greater depth and more reliably, and a smaller IR-seq throughput was enough to identify most of the shared clonotypes.

There are many counts of this clonotype. The antigen it recognizes is unknown. No much larger clone is present one base from it, and per-base qualities are unavailable. TCR libraries were built from 400 to 450 ng RNA with the Immunoverse kit, using molecular barcoded adaptors covering alpha/delta and beta/gamma chains. TCR library preparation used the same RNA that went into transcriptome sequencing. Sequencing of TCR libraries was carried out on an Illumina HiSeq 4000 with 2 x 150 cycles. Per the source publication's procedure: With MiXCR, TCR reads were aligned to human V, D, J and C references and assembled into CDR3 clonotypes, with quality filtering and error correction included. Clonotype counts and gene usage diversity were analyzed with the tcR package in R. For inspection of raw mapping reads, RNA-seq reads were mapped by STAR aligner version 2.5.3a onto GRCh37 of the human genome. To test how sequencing depth affects detected clonotypes, IR-seq fastq files were randomly downsampled with Seqtk 1.3. The raw public data were reprocessed by TCRdb itself: fastp quality trimming at Q25, MiXCR clonotype calling, in-frame beta chains only. When rows share a CDR3 protein, they turn into one entry using the most common DNA and genes. It is TCRdb's table, rather than the study itself, that gives the V and J calls and clone size. The sample table lists about 86,000 distinct CDR3 sequences, approximately 13% of them with a count of one. Under 15% of the sample belongs to the ten largest clones.

Each patient had bone marrow sampled at the time of active disease. Bone marrow mononuclear cells were isolated by Ficoll-Hypaque density gradient centrifugation. CD138-negative cells were obtained by negative selection after labeling with CD138 magnetic microbeads on a MACS separator, removing myeloma plasma cells. Flow cytometry on an Attune NxT with CD138 antibodies was used to check the purity of the isolated cells. Total RNA was extracted using TRIzol reagent and was quantified on a NanoDrop spectrophotometer. For each patient, the CD138-negative bone marrow sample underwent paired RNA-seq and IR-seq. The CDR3 runs 15 residues from the cysteine to the phenylalanine. Only the CDR3 DNA stays, 45 bases, in frame from base 1. The V and J ends are trimmed by 1 base and 3 bases, leaving 12 bases between them. CDR1 and CDR2, per the germline V gene, are SGHVS and FQNEAQ.

The chain couples TRBV7-8 to TRBJ2-5, with TRBD1 tentatively as D gene (6 bases match). The clonotype was recovered from a donor aged 40 or older with multiple myeloma. Sequencing was done on a sample of a population of CD138-negative cells sorted from bone marrow. This sample's cell subset or site label indicates: bone marrow mononuclear cells depleted of CD138+ plasma/myeloma cells by negative magnetic selection. The DNA sequence reads TGTGCCAGCAGCTTAGGAGTGGGGGCGGAAGAGACCCAGTACTTC. Translated, this gives CASSLGVGAEETQYF.